This TCR beta chain emerged from a study of T-cell reconstitution after alpha-beta-depleted transplantation in children. V lost 6 bases and J lost 6; bases outside the gene matches: 14. The CDR3 sequence is 16 residues long. Germline V CDR1 and CDR2: MGHRA, YSYEKL. Unique molecular identifiers were incorporated during preparation of the TCRbeta library. TCRdb processed the PCR reads anew with MiXCR; each CDR3 protein has one entry. The table records 250,000 to 300,000 distinct CDR3 sequences, roughly 9.5% of them present only once. The sample was PBMCs from the stem cell graft donor, taken from the stem cell graft. This clonotype originated in a human donor who donated a stem cell graft to a child with SCID. The V and J genes are TRBV4-1 and TRBJ2-1; 7 bases agree with TRBD2. The CDR3 DNA reads TGCGCCAGCAGTCCATTAGCGGGCCAGGTCGGCAATGAGCAGTTCTTC. Translating gives CASSPLAGQVGNEQFF.